Listed below are T cell receptor beta chains from one sample, sequenced in a study of blood T cell repertoires in COVID-19. Sequencing was performed with immunoSEQ multiplex PCR; in TCRdb, only in-frame clones are kept and a portion is missing. The sample consists of roughly 120,000 clones, approximately 80% of them appearing once. The sample taken for sequencing was peripheral blood. The receptors originated from a woman aged 60-75 years with acute or convalescent COVID-19. CDR3s include the opening cysteine and the closing phenylalanine or tryptophan. A D gene is named only where the DNA matches it firmly. Rows give clone size only sometimes, using once, few, many, or a class for an expanded clone.

CDR3nt	CDR3aa	v_gene	j_gene	d_gene	abundance
TGTGCCTGGAGTGTAGGAGGGATCGACCAGCCCCAGCATTTT	CAWSVGGIDQPQHF	TRBV30	TRBJ1-5	.	.
TGTGCCATCAGTGTGGGGACAGGGAAAGGACTGTTTTTT	CAISVGTGKGLFF	TRBV10-3	TRBJ1-4	TRBD1	.
TGTGCCAGCAGTGAAAGAGGGAGAGTGGGGGATACGCAGTATTTT	CASSERGRVGDTQYF	TRBV2	TRBJ2-3	.	.
TGCGCCAGCAAACACGGCGGGATTGAACAGGGGATCACTGAAGCTTTCTTT	CASKHGGIEQGITEAFF	TRBV5-1	TRBJ1-1	TRBD1	.
TGTGCCACATCCCCCCGGTGGCAGGCCGCTAACTATGGCTACACCTTC	CATSPRWQAANYGYTF	TRBV24-1	TRBJ1-2	.	.
TGTGCCAGCTCACCACCACAGAACACTGAAGCTTTCTTT	CASSPPQNTEAFF	TRBV18	TRBJ1-1	.	once
TGTGCCAGTCTCGGGGGAGGGTGGAACACTGAAGCTTTCTTT	CASLGGGWNTEAFF	TRBV7-9	TRBJ1-1	.	once
TGTGCCAGCAGCCGCTTTGGAACAGGGGGCGCCCCCTCGAACACTGAAGCTTTCTTT	CASSRFGTGGAPSNTEAFF	TRBV3-1/TRBV3-2	TRBJ1-1	TRBD1	once
TGTGCCAGCAGCTTGGCGCGAACTAACTATGGCTACACCTTC	CASSLARTNYGYTF	TRBV5-4	TRBJ1-2	.	.
TGTGCCATGGGCAGCTCTGGGGCCAACGTCCTGACTTTC	CAMGSSGANVLTF	TRBV12-3/TRBV12-4	TRBJ2-6	.	.
TGTGCCAGCAGCCAAGTCCCAGGGGAAGGAAACACCATATATTTT	CASSQVPGEGNTIYF	TRBV4-2	TRBJ1-3	.	many
TGTGCCAGCAGCTTATCCGAGGGCTATGGCTACACCTTC	CASSLSEGYGYTF	TRBV7-9	TRBJ1-2	.	.
TGTGCCAGCAGCGCCCAGACAGATTTAAACACTGAAGCTTTCTTT	CASSAQTDLNTEAFF	TRBV9	TRBJ1-1	.	.
TGTGCCAGCAGCCGGGGAGGGCCAAGCTACGAGCAGTACTTC	CASSRGGPSYEQYF	TRBV3-1/TRBV3-2	TRBJ2-7	TRBD2	.
TGTGCCAGCAGCCTCCGGGATACGCAGTATTTT	CASSLRDTQYF	TRBV11-2	TRBJ2-3	.	.
TGTGCCAGCAGTGGGGAGGGAATGGCTAACTATGGCTACACCTTC	CASSGEGMANYGYTF	TRBV2	TRBJ1-2	.	.
TGTGCCAGCCCTCCCCCGAAGGCGACAGGGGGCGCGGAAGCTTTCTTT	CASPPPKATGGAEAFF	TRBV5-4	TRBJ1-1	TRBD1	.
TGTGCCAGCAGCCTCCGACAGATCATGAACACTGAAGCTTTCTTT	CASSLRQIMNTEAFF	TRBV7-9	TRBJ1-1	.	.
TGTGCCAGCAGTGTAAGGGACTCCCGGGGAGCCCAGCATTTT	CASSVRDSRGAQHF	TRBV2	TRBJ1-5	.	.
TGTGCCAGCAGCTTAGCGCTCCCTCCGGGGGATACGCAGTATTTT	CASSLALPPGDTQYF	TRBV7-9	TRBJ2-3	.	once
TGTGCCAGCAGTGAATGGAGGGACTTACAAGAGACCCAGTACTTC	CASSEWRDLQETQYF	TRBV2	TRBJ2-5	.	.
TGTGCCAGCGGCAGTCCTAGCACAGATACGCAGTATTTT	CASGSPSTDTQYF	TRBV12-3/TRBV12-4	TRBJ2-3	.	.
TGTGCCTGTGCGCAGGGGAGATGGTATGGCTACACCTTC	CACAQGRWYGYTF	TRBV30	TRBJ1-2	.	once
TGCGCCAGCAGCGCGGGACAGGGGCAGGGCTATGGCTACACCTTC	CASSAGQGQGYGYTF	TRBV5-1	TRBJ1-2	TRBD1	.
TGCGCCAGCCTCGAGGCGCCGGGGAGCTACGAGCAGTACTTC	CASLEAPGSYEQYF	TRBV5-1	TRBJ2-7	.	.
TGCGCCAGCAGCCCTGGAGCGACCGGGGAGCTGTTTTTT	CASSPGATGELFF	TRBV5-1	TRBJ2-2	.	few
TGTGCCAGCAGTGAAGACAGCGGGGGGGCGTTTATAGAGACCCAGTACTTC	CASSEDSGGAFIETQYF	TRBV6-1	TRBJ2-5	TRBD2	.
TGTGCCAGCAGCCCGGGACAGGACTACTTTAATTCACCCCTCCACTTT	CASSPGQDYFNSPLHF	TRBV5-4	TRBJ1-6	TRBD1	.
TGTGCCAGCAGCCCCGGGACAGGGGACTATGGCTACACCTTC	CASSPGTGDYGYTF	TRBV7-9	TRBJ1-2	TRBD1	.
TGCAGTGCTAGGGGCCAGATTGAAGCTTTCTTT	CSARGQIEAFF	TRBV20-1	TRBJ1-1	.	once
TGTGCCTGGACGGGACAGGCGGTTGAAAAACTGTTTTTT	CAWTGQAVEKLFF	TRBV30	TRBJ1-4	TRBD1	.
TGTGCCAGCAGCATACCCTTTAGTGGGCGTTTATATGGCTACACCTTC	CASSIPFSGRLYGYTF	TRBV11-2	TRBJ1-2	.	.
TGTGCCAGCAGACTAGAGCCGGGACAGGGGTACAACACCATATATTTT	CASRLEPGQGYNTIYF	TRBV4-2	TRBJ1-3	TRBD1	.
TGTGCCAGCAGGACGGGGGGGCGAGGAGGCACAGATACGCAGTATTTT	CASRTGGRGGTDTQYF	TRBV2	TRBJ2-3	TRBD2	.
TGCGCCAGCATGAAACTTTCCGGGGTGAACACTGAAGCTTTCTTT	CASMKLSGVNTEAFF	TRBV5-1	TRBJ1-1	.	few
TGTGCCAGCAGAACAGGGTTAGGGAACTATGGCTACACCTTC	CASRTGLGNYGYTF	TRBV28	TRBJ1-2	.	once
TGCGCCAGCGCTAGCGATGTCGGGCAGGGGGCAGATACGCAGTATTTT	CASASDVGQGADTQYF	TRBV4-1	TRBJ2-3	.	.
TGTGCCAGTACCGCTATTACAGGGTCTCAGGGCACCGGGGAGCTGTTTTTT	CASTAITGSQGTGELFF	TRBV19	TRBJ2-2	.	.
TGTGCCAGCAGCCAGTATAGCGGTTCCCCCTATGGCTACACCTTC	CASSQYSGSPYGYTF	TRBV3-1/TRBV3-2	TRBJ1-2	.	.
TGTGCCAGTAGTATATATCCAGGACAGAACTATGGCTACACCTTC	CASSIYPGQNYGYTF	TRBV19	TRBJ1-2	.	.
TGTGCCAGCAGTTTTGGTCGGGATCAGCCCCAGCATTTT	CASSFGRDQPQHF	TRBV12-3/TRBV12-4	TRBJ1-5	.	once
TGTGCCTCGAGGGGGGGGCTGCCCCAGGAGAGTGGAGCTTTCTTT	CASRGGLPQESGAFF	TRBV2	TRBJ1-1	.	.
TGTGCCAGCAGTTCCCCGGTCAGGGAGGGGAATGAAAAACTGTTTTTT	CASSSPVREGNEKLFF	TRBV6-5	TRBJ1-4	.	.